This TCR beta chain originates from a study of PD-1 blockade in classical Hodgkin lymphoma. Study conclusions and caveats: Exclusion was applied to patients who started nivolumab under 1 year after ASCT.

With respect to this clone: Its antigen is currently unknown.

Time point given: cycle 4 day 1 (C4D1), after 5 to 7 weeks of nivolumab. Brentuximab vedotin exposure varied among the patients, all of whom had relapsed after autologous stem cell transplantation. TCRdb keeps only in-frame clones here, not all; method: immunoSEQ multiplex PCR. The table lists 50,000 to 65,000 clones, about 85% of them singletons, with roughly 8.7% in the top ten. Trimming removed 5 bases from V and 4 bases from J, with 13 bases in between. This CDR3 comprises 14 residues. The V gene's germline CDR1 is SEHNR and CDR2 FQNEAQ (reference sequence). Sequences were derived from peripheral blood mononuclear cells (PBMCs), sampled before the fourth cycle of nivolumab. This chain connects TRBV7-9 to TRBJ2-3; no clear D. This sequence was found in a human donor with classical Hodgkin lymphoma. CDR3 sequence: CASSQSGLSDTQYF. The CDR3 DNA is TGTGCCAGCAGCCAATCAGGATTGTCAGATACGCAGTATTTT.